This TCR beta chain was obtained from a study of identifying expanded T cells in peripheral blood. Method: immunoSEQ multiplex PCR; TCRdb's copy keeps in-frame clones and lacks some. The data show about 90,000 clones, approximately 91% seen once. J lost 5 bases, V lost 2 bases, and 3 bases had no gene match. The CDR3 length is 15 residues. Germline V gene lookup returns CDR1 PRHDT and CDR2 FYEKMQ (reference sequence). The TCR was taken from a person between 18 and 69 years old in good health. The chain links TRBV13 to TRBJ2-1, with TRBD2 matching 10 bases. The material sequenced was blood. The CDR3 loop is CASSLTSGINNEQFF. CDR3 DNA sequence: TGTGCCAGCAGCTTAACTAGCGGGATAAACAATGAGCAGTTCTTC.